This TCR beta chain derives from a study of long-term antiretroviral therapy in people with HIV. Overall study context: Initial samples were collected about a decade before the 2015 immediate-ART recommendation.

A v3.0 immunoSEQ assay was performed at survey level. TCRdb's table, derived via immunoSEQ multiplex PCR, lists solely in-frame clones and lacks some. The sample shows around 9,700 clones, over 70% of them seen only once. In germline, CDR1 is MGHDK, CDR2 SYGVNS. The CDR3 has 14 residues. V was pared by 0 bases and J by 5 bases, with 8 bases between. The receptor was isolated from a middle-aged man with HIV. The chain recombines TRBV25-1 with TRBJ2-1; maybe TRBD1 (6 bases). The material sequenced was unsorted PBMCs, taken 1.8 years before starting antiretroviral therapy. The CDR3 coding sequence is TGTGCCAGCAGTGAATATGGGGACAACAATGAGCAGTTCTTC. It is translated as CASSEYGDNNEQFF.